This T cell receptor (beta chain) was obtained from a study of shared clonotypes between healthy human individuals. Findings and caveats of the study: Sharing across four donors was highest in naive CD4 (approximately 5%) and lowest in memory CD8 (around 0.4%). Larger estimated richness was generally seen in naive subsets than in memory subsets. The authors expected sequencing depth to affect clonotype sharing among donors.

V lost 2 bases and J lost 1, with 0 bases in between. CDR3 length: 11 amino acids. Germline CDR1 reads SGHVS; CDR2 reads FQNEAQ. The naive CD8 population came from CD45RO-negative cells selected for CCR7, without terminally differentiated effector memory CD45RA+ cells. TCRdb's copy holds only in-frame clones and misses some; the assay was immunoSEQ multiplex PCR. The sample records roughly 2.1 million clones, 93% being singletons. As for this clone: Its antigen is unidentified. The sample contains more than one DNA sequence encoding this CDR3.

The chain joins TRBV7-8 to TRBJ2-7; the D is unclear. Sequenced: naive CD8+ T cells from PBMCs. The sequence derives from a man in his late teens or twenties in good health. Some clones in this sample may be carry-over from other donors' samples. CDR3: CASSLSYEQYF. DNA for the CDR3: TGTGCCAGCAGCTTATCCTACGAGCAGTACTTC.